Shown below are 18 T cell receptor beta chains from a single sample sequenced in a study of blood T cells in healthy people across ages. Next came a second PCR, run for roughly 7 to 12 cycles, which used a sample-barcoded 5' primer along with a J-beta primer mix. A single record per CDR3 protein comes from TCRdb applying MiXCR to the 5' RACE reads. The table has around 1,500,000 distinct CDR3 sequences, approximately 30% seen once. Sequencing was performed on blood. The receptors come from a woman in her 30s in good health.

Points on this clonotype: A much larger clonotype is one base distant, so this may be a read error. This sequence joins TRBV7-2 and TRBJ2-1; 12 positions match TRBD2. Germline V gene lookup returns CDR1 SGHTA and CDR2 FQGNSA. The CDR3 covers 14 residues. The CDR3 protein is CASSPTSGGDEQCF. In DNA, the CDR3 is TGTGCCAGCAGCCCGACTAGCGGGGGCGATGAGCAGTGCTTC.

Only a few counts were recorded for this clonotype. The chain uses TRBV12-3 or TRBV12-4 and TRBJ2-1; no clear D gene. This CDR3 spans 13 amino acids. Between the trimmed V and J ends, which lost 3 bases and 8 bases, there was a span of 11 bases. The CDR3 here is CASSFASLDEQFF. CDR3 coding DNA: TGTGCCAGCAGTTTCGCTAGTCTCGATGAGCAGTTCTTC.

This CDR3 reads CASSVGGGRANEQFF. CDR3 DNA: TGTGCCAGCAGCGTAGGAGGCGGGAGGGCCAATGAGCAGTTCTTC. The chain carries TRBV9 and TRBJ2-1, with 9 bases aligning to TRBD2. CDR1 is SGDLS, CDR2 YYNGEE, per germline. The J segment lost 6 bases and the V segment lost 0 bases, leaving 4 bases of the junction unmatched. The CDR3 loop spans 15 amino acids.

This clonotype was recorded at least ten times. This chain links TRBV7-6 with TRBJ1-6, with D perhaps TRBD1 (5 bases). Germline CDR1 and CDR2: SGHVS and FNYEAQ. Trimming removed 1 base from V and 12 bases from J, with 10 bases in between. This CDR3 contains 13 residues. The CDR3 nucleotides are TGTGCCAGCAGCTTAGGAGAGGGGAGACCCCTCCACTTT. This codes for CASSLGEGRPLHF.

This clonotype was observed a few times. The junction shows a germline mismatch at one end, possibly a read error. The chain recombines TRBV9 with TRBJ2-5; TRBD1 or TRBD2 may be the D gene (6 bases each). Germline V CDR1 and CDR2: SGDLS, YYNGEE. The length of the CDR3 is 14 residues. CDR3 protein: CASSGGAVLETLYF. CDR3 nucleotide sequence: TGTGCCAGCAGCGGGGGGGCCGTTCTAGAGACCCTGTACTTC.

Many counts were recorded for this clonotype. V and J are TRBV15 and TRBJ2-7, with D unresolved. The V end was cut by 0 bases, the J end by 3 bases, with 9 bases between. The CDR3 runs 14 residues. Germline lookup yields CDR1 LNHNV and CDR2 YYDKDF (reference sequence). The CDR3 region has the DNA TGTGCCACCAGCAGAGATTTGGAGAACTACGAGCAGTACTTC. This translates into CATSRDLENYEQYF.

This clonotype came up a few times. The chain uses TRBV7-2 and TRBJ1-2; 7 bases agree with TRBD1. Germline CDR1 and CDR2: SGHTA and FQGNSA. This CDR3 comprises 13 residues. Losses at the gene ends were 4 bases for V and 8 bases for J; bases not matched to a gene: 7. CDR3 amino acids: CASSSRTGVGYTF. The CDR3, as DNA: TGTGCCAGCAGCTCAAGAACAGGGGTAGGCTACACCTTC.

This chain links TRBV5-8 with TRBJ1-2; the D is unclear. This CDR3 has 15 residues. Looked up from germline, CDR1 is SGHTS and CDR2 is YDEGEE. V was shortened by 0 bases and J by 2 bases, with 11 bases between the two germline ends. DNA for the CDR3: TGTGCCAGCAGCTTGGTAGGTGGAGAAAACTATGGCTACACCTTC. Translated: CASSLVGGENYGYTF.

The V call is TRBV6-1, the J call TRBJ2-5; D is possibly TRBD1 or TRBD2 (5 bases each). V was shortened by 6 bases and J by 1 base, with 21 bases between the two germline ends. The length of the CDR3 is 17 residues. Germline CDR1 and CDR2: MNHNS and SASEGT. The CDR3 DNA reads TGTGCCAGCAGGTCCCCCGGGACCCTCTTTTCCCAAGAGACCCAGTACTTC. Amino acids: CASRSPGTLFSQETQYF.

This chain uses TRBV6-5 with TRBJ2-7; 11 positions match TRBD1. The CDR3 is 16 residues long. Unmatched junction bases numbered 4, after V lost 0 bases and J lost 3 bases. CDR1 is MNHEY and CDR2 is SVGAGI in the germline V gene. The CDR3 coding sequence is TGTGCCAGCAGTTACTCGAGGGACAGGGGGAACTACGAGCAGTACTTC. This translates into CASSYSRDRGNYEQYF.

This sequence joins TRBV5-1 and TRBJ1-1, with D tentatively TRBD1 (6 bases). Between the trimmed V and J ends, which lost 4 bases and 6 bases, there was a span of 13 bases. Germline V lookup: CDR1 SGHRS, CDR2 YFSETQ. The CDR3 sequence is 13 residues long. The CDR3 spells CASSPGHSAEAFF. The CDR3 DNA is TGCGCCAGCAGCCCGGGACACAGCGCTGAAGCTTTCTTT.

This clonotype was detected only a few times. This rearrangement joins TRBV9 to TRBJ2-3; 12 bases are a match to TRBD2. The CDR3 spans 15 residues. CDR1 is SGDLS, CDR2 YYNGEE, per germline. Trimming took 5 bases from V and 6 from J; bases not matched to a gene: 7. The CDR3 spells CASRPSLAGGDTQYF. The CDR3 nucleotides read TGTGCCAGCAGACCCTCACTAGCGGGGGGCGATACGCAGTATTTT.

This clonotype was found a few times. The V call is TRBV2, the J call TRBJ2-7, with D hard to call. Near its end, the DNA agrees better with TRBJ2-5, so the J call may be wrong. Germline V gene lookup returns CDR1 SNHLY and CDR2 FYNNEI. This CDR3 is 13 amino acids long. The DNA for the CDR3 is TGTGCCAGCAGTGAAGACAGAGAAGCGACCCAGTACTTC. As protein: CASSEDREATQYF.

V usage is TRBV6-5 and J usage is TRBJ2-1; possible D gene TRBD2, 5 bases. Germline V CDR1 and CDR2: MNHEY, SVGAGI. The CDR3 has 14 amino acids. With 11 bases removed from V and 5 bases from J, the gap between germline ends came to 19 bases. The CDR3 is CASWRGPRHNEQFF. CDR3 coding DNA: TGTGCCTCCTGGCGAGGGCCGAGACACAATGAGCAGTTCTTC.

The chain links TRBV19 to TRBJ1-1; 7 positions agree with TRBD1. After removal of 6 bases from V and 4 bases from J, the junction contained 5 bases not matched to a gene. This CDR3 comprises 13 residues. Per the germline V gene, CDR1 is LNHDA and CDR2 is SQIVND (reference sequence). This CDR3 is CASSQGERTEAFF. The CDR3 region has the DNA TGTGCCAGTAGCCAGGGGGAGCGCACTGAAGCTTTCTTT.

This clonotype was observed a handful of times. The rearrangement joins TRBV20-1 to TRBJ2-3; 8 positions match TRBD2. The CDR3 spans 15 residues. Germline trimming cut 3 bases from V and 0 bases from J; bases unmatched to any gene: 5. Germline V gene data show CDR1 as DFQATT and CDR2 as SNEGSKA (reference sequence). Written as DNA, the CDR3 is TGCAGTGCTAGCGGGACTAGTCTGAGCACAGATACGCAGTATTTT. Its protein is CSASGTSLSTDTQYF.

The V gene is TRBV6-6, the J gene TRBJ2-1; 11 bases fit TRBD2. The V and J ends lost 4 bases and 5 bases, in that order; junction bases with no gene match: 10. CDR1 and CDR2 from the germline V gene are MNHNY and SVGAGI (reference sequence). There are 17 residues in the CDR3. The CDR3 DNA sequence: TGTGCCAGCAGTTTCCCAAAGGCGACTAGCGGGGACAATGAGCAGTTCTTC. Translation gives CASSFPKATSGDNEQFF.

Details on this clonotype: Just one base apart from a much larger clone, this may be a read error. The chain has TRBV20-1 and TRBJ2-1; 7 bases map to TRBD1. This CDR3 has 15 residues. The germline gives CDR1 DFQATT, CDR2 SNEGSKA (reference sequence). The CDR3 DNA reads as TGCAGTGCTACGAATCCCGGGACAGCCTACAATGAGCGGTTCTTC. It codes for CSATNPGTAYNERFF.